The text below deals with one TCR beta chain. Its antigen is as yet unknown. The read is 3 residues too short to cover the CDR3 end, so that end is filled in from the germline J gene. The CDR3 covers 12 residues. Germline V gene data show CDR1 as SGHDT and CDR2 as YYEEEE. After removal of 0 bases from V and 6 bases from J, the junction contained 0 bases not matched to a gene. Unstimulated Tregs (CD4+CD25+CD127-) and CD4+CD25- non-Tregs were sorted from PBMCs. The source of the sample is a study of Tregs in tolerant kidney transplant recipients. Points from the study as a whole: Nucleotide sequences could not be compared across some patients' samples due to primer changes. Biological reproducibility was not directly addressed in this study. Activated donor B cell expansion appeared to reveal the most relevant donor-specific TCRbeta repertoire.

Assay used: immunoSEQ multiplex PCR; TCRdb lists only in-frame clones, some missing. This table holds 30,000 to 35,000 clones. J is TRBJ2-7 and V is TRBV5-6, with 7 bases lining up with TRBD1. The source was CD8+ T cells from blood, collected before the transplant. This receptor was taken from a human donor who received a combined kidney and bone marrow transplant. The CDR3 loop is CASSLEGAEQYF. The sequenced part of the CDR3 DNA is TGTGCCAGCAGCTTGGAGGGGGCCGAG.